This T cell receptor (beta chain) comes out of a study of shared clonotypes between healthy human individuals. Broader study findings: Naive subsets generally exceeded memory subsets in estimated richness. It was only blood that was sampled, and tissue repertoires likely differ.

Germline V gives CDR1 KGHSH, CDR2 LQKENI. The CDR3 consists of 13 residues. V dropped 3 bases and J dropped 0 bases, with 4 bases sitting between them. This clone was counted between two and nine times. Its antigen is as yet unknown. This same CDR3 is encoded by further DNA sequences in the sample. Profiled with immunoSEQ multiplex PCR; TCRdb holds only in-frame clones, not every one. The sample holds more than 1,200,000 clones, approximately 98.5% seen once. This TCR was sampled from a man aged 25-45 years in good health. The V call is TRBV18, the J call TRBJ2-3; D remains ambiguous. Sample: naive CD4+ T cells sorted from blood. Regarding subset: CD45RA+ positively selected. CDR3 in DNA: TGTGCCAGCTCACCCATTAGCACAGATACGCAGTATTTT. Its translation is CASSPISTDTQYF.